The text below deals with one TCR beta chain. The data originate from a study of cytomegalovirus exposure and HLA in healthy donors. The PCR contained 60 Vbeta and 13 Jbeta primers. TCRdb keeps only in-frame clones here, not all; method: immunoSEQ multiplex PCR. The table includes approximately 110,000 clones, about four fifths detected once. The specimen sequenced was PBMCs. The source of this sequence is a man between 25 and 39 years old in good health and CMV-seronegative.

The DNA of the CDR3 is TGTGCTAGTGGTTGGGCTTTAACTGGAAACACCATATATTTT. Its protein product is CASGWALTGNTIYF. The V gene is TRBV12-5, the J gene TRBJ1-3; D ambiguous. V gave up 4 bases and J gave up 2 bases, with 9 bases separating them. The CDR3 extends over 14 amino acids. Germline V CDR1 and CDR2: LGHNT, FRNRAP.